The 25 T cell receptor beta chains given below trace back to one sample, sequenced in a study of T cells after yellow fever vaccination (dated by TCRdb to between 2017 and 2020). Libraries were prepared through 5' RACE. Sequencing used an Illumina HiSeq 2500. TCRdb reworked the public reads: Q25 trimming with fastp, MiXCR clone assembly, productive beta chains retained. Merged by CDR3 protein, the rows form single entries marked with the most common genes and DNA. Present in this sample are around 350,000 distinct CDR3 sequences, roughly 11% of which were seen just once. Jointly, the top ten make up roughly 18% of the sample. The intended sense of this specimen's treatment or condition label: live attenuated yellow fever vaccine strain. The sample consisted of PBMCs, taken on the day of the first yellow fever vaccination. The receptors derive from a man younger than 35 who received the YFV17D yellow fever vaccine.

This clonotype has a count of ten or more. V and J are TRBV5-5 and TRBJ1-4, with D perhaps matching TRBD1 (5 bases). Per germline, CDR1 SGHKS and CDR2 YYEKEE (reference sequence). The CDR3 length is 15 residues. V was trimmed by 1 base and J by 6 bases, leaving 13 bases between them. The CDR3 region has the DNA TGTGCCAGCAGCTTGACGGCAGGGATCTATGAAAAACTGTTTTTT. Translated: CASSLTAGIYEKLFF.

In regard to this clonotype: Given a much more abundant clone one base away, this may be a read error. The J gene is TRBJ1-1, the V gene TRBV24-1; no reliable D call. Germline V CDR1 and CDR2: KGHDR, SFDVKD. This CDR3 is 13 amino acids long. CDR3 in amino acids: CATSDLRNTKAFF. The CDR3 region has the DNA TGTGCCACCAGTGATTTGAGGAACACTAAAGCTTTCTTT.

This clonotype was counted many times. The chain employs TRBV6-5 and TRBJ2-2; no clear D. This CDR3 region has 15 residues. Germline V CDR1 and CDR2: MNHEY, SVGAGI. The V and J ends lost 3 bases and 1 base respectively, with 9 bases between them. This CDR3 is CASSYAPRNTGELFF. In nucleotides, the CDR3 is TGTGCCAGCAGTTATGCCCCGCGGAACACCGGGGAGCTGTTTTTT.

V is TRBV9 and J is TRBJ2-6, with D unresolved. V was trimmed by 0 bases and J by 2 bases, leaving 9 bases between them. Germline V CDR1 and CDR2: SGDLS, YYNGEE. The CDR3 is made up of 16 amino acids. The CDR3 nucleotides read TGTGCCAGCAGCGTAGAGGAAGGACCTGGGGCCAACGTCCTGACTTTC. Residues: CASSVEEGPGANVLTF.

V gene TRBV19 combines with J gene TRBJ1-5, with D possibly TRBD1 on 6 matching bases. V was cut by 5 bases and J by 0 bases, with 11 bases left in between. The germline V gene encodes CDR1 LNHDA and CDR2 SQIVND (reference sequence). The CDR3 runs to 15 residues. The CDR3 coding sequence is TGTGCCAGTAGTTGGACAGTCTATAGCAATCAGCCCCAGCATTTT. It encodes CASSWTVYSNQPQHF.

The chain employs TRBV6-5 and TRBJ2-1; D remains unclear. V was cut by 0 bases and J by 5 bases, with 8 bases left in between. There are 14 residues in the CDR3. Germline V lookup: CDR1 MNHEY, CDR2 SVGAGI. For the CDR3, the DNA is TGTGCCAGCAGTTACTCGCCCCTGGACAATGAGCAGTTCTTC. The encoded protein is CASSYSPLDNEQFF.

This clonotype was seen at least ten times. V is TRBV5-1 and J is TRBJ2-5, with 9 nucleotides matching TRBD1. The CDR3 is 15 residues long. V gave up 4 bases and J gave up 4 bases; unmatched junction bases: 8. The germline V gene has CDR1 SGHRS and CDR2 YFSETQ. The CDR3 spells CASSPTGGFGETQYF. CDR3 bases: TGCGCCAGCAGCCCCACAGGGGGCTTCGGAGAGACCCAGTACTTC.

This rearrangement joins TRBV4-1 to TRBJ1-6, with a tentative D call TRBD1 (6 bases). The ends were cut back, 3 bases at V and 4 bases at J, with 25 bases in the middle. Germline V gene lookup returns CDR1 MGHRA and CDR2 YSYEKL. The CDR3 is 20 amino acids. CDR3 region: CASSHNREFIPPTYNSPLHF. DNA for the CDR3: TGCGCCAGCAGCCATAACAGGGAATTTATCCCCCCCACTTATAATTCACCCCTCCACTTT.

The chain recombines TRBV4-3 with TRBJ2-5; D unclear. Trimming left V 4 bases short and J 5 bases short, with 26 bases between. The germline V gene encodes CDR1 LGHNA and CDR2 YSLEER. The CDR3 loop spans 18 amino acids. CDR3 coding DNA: TGCGCCAGCAGCCGGCTACCGGGCCCAATGGGCTTAGGGGAGACCCAGTACTTC. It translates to CASSRLPGPMGLGETQYF.

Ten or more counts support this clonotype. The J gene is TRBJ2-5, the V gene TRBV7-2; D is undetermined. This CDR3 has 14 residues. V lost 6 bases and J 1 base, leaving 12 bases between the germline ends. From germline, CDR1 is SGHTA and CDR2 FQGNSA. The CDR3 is CASSPFAGQETQYF. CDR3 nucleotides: TGTGCCAGCAGTCCGTTCGCAGGCCAAGAGACCCAGTACTTC. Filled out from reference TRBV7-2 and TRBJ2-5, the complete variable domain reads GAGVSQSPSNKVTEKGKDVELRCDPISGHTALYWYRQSLGQGLEFLIYFQGNSAPDKSGLPSDRFSAERTGGSVSTLTIQRTQQEDSAVYLCASSPFAGQETQYFGPGTRLLVL.

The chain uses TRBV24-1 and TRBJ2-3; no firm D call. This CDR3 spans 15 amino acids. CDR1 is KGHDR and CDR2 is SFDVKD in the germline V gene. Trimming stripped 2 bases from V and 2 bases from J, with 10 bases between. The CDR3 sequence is CATSDSYPYTDTQYF. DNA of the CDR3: TGTGCCACCAGTGATTCGTACCCTTACACAGATACGCAGTATTTT.

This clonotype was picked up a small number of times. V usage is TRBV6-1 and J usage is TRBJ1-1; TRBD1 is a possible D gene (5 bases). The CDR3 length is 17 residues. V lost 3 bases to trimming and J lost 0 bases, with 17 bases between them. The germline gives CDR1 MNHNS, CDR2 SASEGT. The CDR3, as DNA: TGTGCCAGCAGTGAGAGTGGAAGACAGAGATTGAACACTGAAGCTTTCTTT. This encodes CASSESGRQRLNTEAFF.

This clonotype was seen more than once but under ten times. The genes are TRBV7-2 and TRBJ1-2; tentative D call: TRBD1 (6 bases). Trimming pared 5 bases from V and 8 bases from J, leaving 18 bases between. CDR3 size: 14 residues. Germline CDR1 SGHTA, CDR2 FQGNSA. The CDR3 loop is CASSPTRTAGGYTF. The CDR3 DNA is TGTGCCAGCAGCCCTACCCGGACAGCGGGGGGCTACACCTTC.

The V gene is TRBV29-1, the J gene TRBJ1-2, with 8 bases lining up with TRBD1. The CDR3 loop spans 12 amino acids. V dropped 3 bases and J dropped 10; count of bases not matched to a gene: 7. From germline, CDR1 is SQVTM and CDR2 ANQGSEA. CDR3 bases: TGCAGCGTTGATGGACAGGGAAACGACTACACCTTC. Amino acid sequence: CSVDGQGNDYTF. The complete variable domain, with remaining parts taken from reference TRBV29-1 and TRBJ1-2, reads SAVISQKPSRDICQRGTSLTIQCQVDSQVTMMFWYRQQPGQSLTLIATANQGSEATYESGFVIDKFPISRPNLTFSTLTVSNMSPEDSSIYLCSVDGQGNDYTFGSGTRLTVV.

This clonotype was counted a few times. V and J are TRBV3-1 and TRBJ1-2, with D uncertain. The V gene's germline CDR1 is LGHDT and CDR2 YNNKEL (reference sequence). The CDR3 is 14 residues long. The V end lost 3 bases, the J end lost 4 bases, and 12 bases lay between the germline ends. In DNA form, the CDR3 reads TGTGCCAGCAGCCATCTAAGGGAGGGCTATGGCTACACCTTC. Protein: CASSHLREGYGYTF.

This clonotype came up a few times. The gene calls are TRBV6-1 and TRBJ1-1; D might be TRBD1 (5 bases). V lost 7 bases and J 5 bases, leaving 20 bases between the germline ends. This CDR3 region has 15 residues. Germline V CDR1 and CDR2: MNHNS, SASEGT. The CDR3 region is CASTNGGESGTEAFF. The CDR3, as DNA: TGTGCCAGCACCAACGGGGGGGAGTCGGGTACTGAAGCTTTCTTT.

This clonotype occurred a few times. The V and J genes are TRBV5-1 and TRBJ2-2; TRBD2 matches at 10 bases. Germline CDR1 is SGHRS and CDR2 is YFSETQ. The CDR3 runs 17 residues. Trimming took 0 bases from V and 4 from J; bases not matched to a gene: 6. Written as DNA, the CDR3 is TGCGCCAGCAGCTTGGCAGGACTAGCGGACCTCACCGGGGAGCTGTTTTTT. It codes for CASSLAGLADLTGELFF.

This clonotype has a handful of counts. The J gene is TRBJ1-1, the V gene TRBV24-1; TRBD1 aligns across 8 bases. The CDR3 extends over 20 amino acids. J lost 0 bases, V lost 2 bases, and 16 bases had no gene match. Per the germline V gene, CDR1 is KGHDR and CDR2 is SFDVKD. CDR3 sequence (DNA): TGTGCCACCAGTGATTGCGAGCGACCGGGACAGGTGAAGATGAACACTGAAGCTTTCTTT. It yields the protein CATSDCERPGQVKMNTEAFF.

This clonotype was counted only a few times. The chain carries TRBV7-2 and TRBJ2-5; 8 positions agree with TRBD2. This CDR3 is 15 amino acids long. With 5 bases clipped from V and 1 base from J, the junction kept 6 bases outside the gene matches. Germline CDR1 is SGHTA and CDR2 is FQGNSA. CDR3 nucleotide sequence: TGTGCCAGCAGCGGCGGCGGGGGGTTCCAAGAGACCCAGTACTTC. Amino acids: CASSGGGGFQETQYF.

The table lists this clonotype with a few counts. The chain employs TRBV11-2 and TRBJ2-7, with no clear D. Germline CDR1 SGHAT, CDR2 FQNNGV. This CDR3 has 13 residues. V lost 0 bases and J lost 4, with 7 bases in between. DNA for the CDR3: TGTGCCAGCAGCTTAGAGGCCAGATACGAGCAGTACGTC. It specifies CASSLEARYEQYV.

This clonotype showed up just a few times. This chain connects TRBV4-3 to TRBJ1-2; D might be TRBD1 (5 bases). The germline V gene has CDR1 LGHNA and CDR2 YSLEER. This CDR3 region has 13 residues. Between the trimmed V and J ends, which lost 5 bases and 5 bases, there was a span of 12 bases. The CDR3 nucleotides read TGCGCCAGCAGCAAAAGACAGCAGTATGGCTACACCTTC. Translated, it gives CASSKRQQYGYTF.

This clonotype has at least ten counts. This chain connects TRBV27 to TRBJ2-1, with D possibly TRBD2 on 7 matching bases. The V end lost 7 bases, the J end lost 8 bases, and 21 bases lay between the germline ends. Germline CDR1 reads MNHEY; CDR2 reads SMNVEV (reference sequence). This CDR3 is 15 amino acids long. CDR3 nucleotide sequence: TGTGCCAGCATTTCCGCGGGGGCCCTTGGGGATGAGCAGTTCTTC. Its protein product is CASISAGALGDEQFF.

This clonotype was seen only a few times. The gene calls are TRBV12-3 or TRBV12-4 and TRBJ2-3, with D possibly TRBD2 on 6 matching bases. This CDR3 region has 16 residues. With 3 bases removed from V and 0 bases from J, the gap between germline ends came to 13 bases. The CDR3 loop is CASSFGVGGSTDTQYF. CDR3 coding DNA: TGTGCCAGCAGTTTTGGGGTCGGGGGAAGCACAGATACGCAGTATTTT.

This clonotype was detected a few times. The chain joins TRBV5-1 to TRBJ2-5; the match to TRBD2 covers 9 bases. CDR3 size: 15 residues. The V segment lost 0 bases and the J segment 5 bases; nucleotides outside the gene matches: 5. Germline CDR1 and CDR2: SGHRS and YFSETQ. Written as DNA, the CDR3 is TGCGCCAGCAGCTTGGGTTGGCTAGCGGGGGAGACCCAGTACTTC. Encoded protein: CASSLGWLAGETQYF.

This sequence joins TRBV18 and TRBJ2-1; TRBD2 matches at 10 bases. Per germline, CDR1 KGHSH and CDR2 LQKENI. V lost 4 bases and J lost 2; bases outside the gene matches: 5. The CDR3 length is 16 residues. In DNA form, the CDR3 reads TGTGCCAGCTCACTACTTAGCGGGGGGCCCTACAATGAGCAGTTCTTC. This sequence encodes CASSLLSGGPYNEQFF.